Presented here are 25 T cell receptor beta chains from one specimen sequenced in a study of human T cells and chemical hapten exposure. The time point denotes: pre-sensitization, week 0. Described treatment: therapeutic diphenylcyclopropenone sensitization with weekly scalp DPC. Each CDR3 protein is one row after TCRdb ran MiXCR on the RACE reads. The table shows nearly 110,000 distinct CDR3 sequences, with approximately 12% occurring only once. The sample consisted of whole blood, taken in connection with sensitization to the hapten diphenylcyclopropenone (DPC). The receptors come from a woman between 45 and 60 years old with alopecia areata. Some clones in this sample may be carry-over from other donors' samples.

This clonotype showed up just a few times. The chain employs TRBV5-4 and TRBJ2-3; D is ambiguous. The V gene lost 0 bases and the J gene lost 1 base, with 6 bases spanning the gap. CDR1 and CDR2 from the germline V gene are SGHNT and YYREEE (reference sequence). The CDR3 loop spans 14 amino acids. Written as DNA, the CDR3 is TGTGCCAGCAGCTTGGGGATCGGCACAGATACGCAGTATTTT. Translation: CASSLGIGTDTQYF.

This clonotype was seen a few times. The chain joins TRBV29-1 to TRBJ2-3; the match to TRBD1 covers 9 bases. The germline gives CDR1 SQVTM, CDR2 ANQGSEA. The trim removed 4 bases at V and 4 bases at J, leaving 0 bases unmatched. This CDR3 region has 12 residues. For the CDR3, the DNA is TGCAGCGTTGGACAGGGGGCAGATACGCAGTATTTT. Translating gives CSVGQGADTQYF.

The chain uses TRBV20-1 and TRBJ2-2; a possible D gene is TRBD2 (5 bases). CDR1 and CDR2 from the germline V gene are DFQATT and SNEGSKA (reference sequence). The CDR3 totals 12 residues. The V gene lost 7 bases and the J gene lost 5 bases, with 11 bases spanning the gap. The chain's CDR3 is CSDSVTTGELFF. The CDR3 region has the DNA TGCAGTGATAGCGTTACGACCGGGGAGCTGTTTTTT.

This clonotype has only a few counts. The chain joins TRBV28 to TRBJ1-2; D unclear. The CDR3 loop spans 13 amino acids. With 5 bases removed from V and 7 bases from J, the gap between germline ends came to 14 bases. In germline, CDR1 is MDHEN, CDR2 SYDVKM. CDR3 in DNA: TGTGCCAGCAGTCCCCAGGTCCTGAGTGGCTACACCTTC. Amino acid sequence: CASSPQVLSGYTF.

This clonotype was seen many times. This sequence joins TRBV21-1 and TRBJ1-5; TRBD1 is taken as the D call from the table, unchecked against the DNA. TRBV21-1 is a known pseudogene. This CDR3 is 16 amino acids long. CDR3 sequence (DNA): TGTGCCAGCAGCAAAGGGGGGCCGTTTAGCAATCAGCCCCAGCATTTT. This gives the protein CASSKGGPFSNQPQHF.

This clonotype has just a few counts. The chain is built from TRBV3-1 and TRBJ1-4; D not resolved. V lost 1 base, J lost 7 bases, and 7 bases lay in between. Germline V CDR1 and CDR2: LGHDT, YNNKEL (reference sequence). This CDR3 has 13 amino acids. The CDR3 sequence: CASSQVYAEKLFF. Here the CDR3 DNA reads TGTGCCAGCAGCCAAGTGTACGCTGAAAAACTGTTTTTT.

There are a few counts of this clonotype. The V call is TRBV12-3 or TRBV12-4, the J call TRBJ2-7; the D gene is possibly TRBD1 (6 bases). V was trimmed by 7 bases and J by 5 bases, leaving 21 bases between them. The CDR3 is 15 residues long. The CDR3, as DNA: TGTGCCAGCACCCCGACAGGTTCGGGCCATAACGAGCAGTACTTC. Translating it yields CASTPTGSGHNEQYF.

The CDR3 loop reads CASSLGGPPSSYEQYF. CDR3 coding DNA: TGTGCCAGCAGTTTGGGGGGACCCCCGAGCTCCTACGAGCAGTACTTC. J is TRBJ2-7 and V is TRBV12-3 or TRBV12-4, with D maybe TRBD2 (6 bases). This CDR3 has 16 residues. Trimming shortened V by 3 bases and J by 0 bases, and 15 bases separated the two germline ends.

Written as DNA, the CDR3 is TGTGCCAGCCTTAGGGCAGGGATGAACACTGAAGCTTTCTTT. It codes for CASLRAGMNTEAFF. The gene calls are TRBV6-1 and TRBJ1-1, with D maybe TRBD1 (5 bases). Per the germline V gene, CDR1 is MNHNS and CDR2 is SASEGT. CDR3 size: 14 residues. V lost 8 bases and J 0 bases, leaving 13 bases between the germline ends.

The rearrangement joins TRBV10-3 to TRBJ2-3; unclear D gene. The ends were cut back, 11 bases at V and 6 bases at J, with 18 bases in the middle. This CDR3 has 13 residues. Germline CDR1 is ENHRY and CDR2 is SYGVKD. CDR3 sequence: CAAGPSLRDTQYF. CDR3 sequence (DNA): TGTGCCGCCGGCCCATCCCTACGGGATACGCAGTATTTT.

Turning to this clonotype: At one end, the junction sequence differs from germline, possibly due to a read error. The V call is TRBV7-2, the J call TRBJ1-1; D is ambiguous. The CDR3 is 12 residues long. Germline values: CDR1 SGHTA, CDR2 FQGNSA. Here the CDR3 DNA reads TGTGCCAGCAGCTTTCGACGGCACGACCCTATCTTT. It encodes CASSFRRHDPIF. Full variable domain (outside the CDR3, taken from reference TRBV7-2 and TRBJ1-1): GAGVSQSPSNKVTEKGKDVELRCDPISGHTALYWYRQSLGQGLEFLIYFQGNSAPDKSGLPSDRFSAERTGGSVSTLTIQRTQQEDSAVYLCASSFRRHDPIFGQGTRLTVV.

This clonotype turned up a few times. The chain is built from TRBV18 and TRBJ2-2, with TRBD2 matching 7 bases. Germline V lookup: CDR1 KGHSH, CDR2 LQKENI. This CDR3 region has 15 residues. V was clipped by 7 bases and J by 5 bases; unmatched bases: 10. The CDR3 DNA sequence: TGTGCCAGCTGGAAGGGACTACTTGGGACCGGGGAGCTGTTTTTT. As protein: CASWKGLLGTGELFF.

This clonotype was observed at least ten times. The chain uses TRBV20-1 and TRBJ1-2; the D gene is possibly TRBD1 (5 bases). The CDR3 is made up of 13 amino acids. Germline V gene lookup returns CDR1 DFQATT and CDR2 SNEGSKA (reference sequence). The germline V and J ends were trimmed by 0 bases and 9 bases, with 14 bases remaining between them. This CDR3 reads CSARDLAGRCYTF. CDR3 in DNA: TGCAGTGCTAGAGATCTTGCGGGGCGATGCTACACCTTC.

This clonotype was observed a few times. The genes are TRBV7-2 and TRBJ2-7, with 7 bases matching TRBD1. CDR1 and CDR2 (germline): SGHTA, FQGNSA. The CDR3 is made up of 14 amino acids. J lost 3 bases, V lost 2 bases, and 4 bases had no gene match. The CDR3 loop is CASSLKAGGYEQYF. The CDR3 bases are TGTGCCAGCAGCTTAAAGGCAGGGGGCTACGAGCAGTACTTC.

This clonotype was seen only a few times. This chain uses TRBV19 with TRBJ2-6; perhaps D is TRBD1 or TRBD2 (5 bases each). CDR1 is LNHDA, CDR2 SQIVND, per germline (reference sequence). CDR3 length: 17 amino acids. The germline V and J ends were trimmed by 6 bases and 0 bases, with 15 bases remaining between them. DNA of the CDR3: TGTGCCAGTAGGACAGAGGGAGTCGGCTCTGGGGCCAACGTCCTGACTTTC. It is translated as CASRTEGVGSGANVLTF.

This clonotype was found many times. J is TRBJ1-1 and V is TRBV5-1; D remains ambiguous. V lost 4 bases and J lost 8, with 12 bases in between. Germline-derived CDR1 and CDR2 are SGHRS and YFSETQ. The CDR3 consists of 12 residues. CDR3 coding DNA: TGCGCCAGCAGCGGGGAGGGCCACGAAGCTTTCTTT. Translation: CASSGEGHEAFF.

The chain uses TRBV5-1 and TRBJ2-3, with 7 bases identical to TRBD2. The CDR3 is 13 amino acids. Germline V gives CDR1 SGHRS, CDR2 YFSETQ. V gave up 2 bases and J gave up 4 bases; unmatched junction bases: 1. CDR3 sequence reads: CASSFTSADTQYF. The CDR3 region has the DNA TGCGCCAGCAGCTTTACTAGCGCAGATACGCAGTATTTT.

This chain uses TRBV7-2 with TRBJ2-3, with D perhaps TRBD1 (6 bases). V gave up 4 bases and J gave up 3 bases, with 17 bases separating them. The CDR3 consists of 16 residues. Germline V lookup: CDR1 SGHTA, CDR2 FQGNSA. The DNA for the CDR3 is TGTGCCAGCAGCTCGCCGGCAGGGGTTTGGACAGATACGCAGTATTTT. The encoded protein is CASSSPAGVWTDTQYF.

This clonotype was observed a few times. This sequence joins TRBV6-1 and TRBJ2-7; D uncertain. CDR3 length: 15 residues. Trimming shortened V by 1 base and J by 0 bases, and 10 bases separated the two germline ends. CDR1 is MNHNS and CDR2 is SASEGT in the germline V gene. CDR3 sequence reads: CASSEVEVLSYEQYF. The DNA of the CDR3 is TGTGCCAGCAGTGAAGTTGAAGTCCTCTCCTACGAGCAGTACTTC.

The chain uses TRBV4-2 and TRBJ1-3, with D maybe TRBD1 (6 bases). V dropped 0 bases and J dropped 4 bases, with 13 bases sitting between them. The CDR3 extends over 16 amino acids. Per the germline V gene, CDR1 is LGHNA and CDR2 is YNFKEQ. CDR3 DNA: TGTGCCAGCAGCCAAGATAGGGGGGTCTTAGGAAACACCATATATTTT. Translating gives CASSQDRGVLGNTIYF.

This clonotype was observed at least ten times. The CDR3 DNA is TGCGCCAGCAAGGACCCCCTTCAAGCAAACACCGGGGAGCTGTTTTTT. This codes for CASKDPLQANTGELFF. The rearrangement uses TRBV5-1 and TRBJ2-2; D is unclear. The CDR3 has 16 residues. Germline CDR1 and CDR2: SGHRS and YFSETQ. V gave up 6 bases and J gave up 2 bases, with 17 bases separating them.

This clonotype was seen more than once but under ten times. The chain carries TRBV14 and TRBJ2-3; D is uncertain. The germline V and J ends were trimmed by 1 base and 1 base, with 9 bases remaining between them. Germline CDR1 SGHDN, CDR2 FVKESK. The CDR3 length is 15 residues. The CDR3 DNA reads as TGTGCCAGCAGCCAAGCCCCCACAGGCACAGATACGCAGTATTTT. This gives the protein CASSQAPTGTDTQYF.

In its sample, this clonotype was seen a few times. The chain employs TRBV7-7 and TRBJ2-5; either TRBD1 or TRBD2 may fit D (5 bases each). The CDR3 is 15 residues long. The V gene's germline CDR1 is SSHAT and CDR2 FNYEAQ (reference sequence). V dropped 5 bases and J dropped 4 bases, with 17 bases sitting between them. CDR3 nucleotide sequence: TGTGCCAGCAGCCTCCCGGGACGGGAAGGAGAGACCCAGTACTTC. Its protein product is CASSLPGREGETQYF.

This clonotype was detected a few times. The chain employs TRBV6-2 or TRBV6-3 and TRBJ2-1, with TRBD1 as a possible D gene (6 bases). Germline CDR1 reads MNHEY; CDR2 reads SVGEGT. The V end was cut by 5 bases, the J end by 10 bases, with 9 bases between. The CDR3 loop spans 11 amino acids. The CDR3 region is CASSKQGEQFF. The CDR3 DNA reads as TGTGCCAGCAGTAAGCAGGGGGAGCAGTTCTTC.

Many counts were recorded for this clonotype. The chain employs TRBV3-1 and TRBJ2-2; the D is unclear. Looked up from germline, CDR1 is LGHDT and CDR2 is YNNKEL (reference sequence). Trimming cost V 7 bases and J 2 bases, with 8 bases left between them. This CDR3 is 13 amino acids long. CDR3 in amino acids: CASTSKNTGELFF. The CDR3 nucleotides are TGTGCCAGCACCTCGAAAAACACCGGGGAGCTGTTTTTT. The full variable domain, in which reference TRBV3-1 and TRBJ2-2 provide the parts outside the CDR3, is DTAVSQTPKYLVTQMGNDKSIKCEQNLGHDTMYWYKQDSKKFLKIMFSYNNKELIINETVPNRFSPKSPDKAHLNLHINSLELGDSAVYFCASTSKNTGELFFGEGSRLTVL.